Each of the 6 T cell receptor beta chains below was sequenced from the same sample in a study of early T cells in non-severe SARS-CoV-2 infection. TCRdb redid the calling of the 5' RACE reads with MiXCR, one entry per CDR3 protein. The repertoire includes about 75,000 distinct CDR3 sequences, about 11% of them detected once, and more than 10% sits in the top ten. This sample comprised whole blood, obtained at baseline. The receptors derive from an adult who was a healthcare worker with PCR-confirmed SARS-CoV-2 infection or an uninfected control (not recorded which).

This CDR3 reads CASSSPRGNLGLYTEAFF. The CDR3 nucleotides read TGTGCCAGCAGTTCCCCGAGAGGCAACTTGGGCCTTTACACTGAAGCTTTCTTT. This chain uses TRBV12-3 or TRBV12-4 with TRBJ1-1; D is unclear. V was cut by 4 bases and J by 3 bases, with 24 bases left in between. The CDR3 contains 18 residues.

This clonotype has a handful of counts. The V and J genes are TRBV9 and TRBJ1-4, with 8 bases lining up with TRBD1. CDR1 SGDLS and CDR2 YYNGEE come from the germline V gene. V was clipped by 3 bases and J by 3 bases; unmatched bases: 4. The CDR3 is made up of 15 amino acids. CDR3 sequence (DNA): TGTGCCAGCAGCGCCCACAGGGGGTCTAATGAAAAACTGTTTTTT. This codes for CASSAHRGSNEKLFF.

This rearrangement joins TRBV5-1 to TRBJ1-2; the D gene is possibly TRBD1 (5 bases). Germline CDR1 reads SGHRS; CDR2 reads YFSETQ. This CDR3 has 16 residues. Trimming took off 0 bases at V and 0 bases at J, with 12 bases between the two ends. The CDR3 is CASSLGARDSNYGYTF. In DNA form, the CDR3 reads TGCGCCAGCAGCTTGGGGGCGCGGGACTCTAACTATGGCTACACCTTC.

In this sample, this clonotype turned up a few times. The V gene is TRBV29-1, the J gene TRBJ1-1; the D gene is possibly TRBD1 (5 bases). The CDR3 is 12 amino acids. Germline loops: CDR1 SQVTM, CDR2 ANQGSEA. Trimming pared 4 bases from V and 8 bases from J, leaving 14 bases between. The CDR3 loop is CSVASQGIEAFF. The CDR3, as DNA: TGCAGCGTTGCATCGCAGGGTATAGAAGCTTTCTTT.

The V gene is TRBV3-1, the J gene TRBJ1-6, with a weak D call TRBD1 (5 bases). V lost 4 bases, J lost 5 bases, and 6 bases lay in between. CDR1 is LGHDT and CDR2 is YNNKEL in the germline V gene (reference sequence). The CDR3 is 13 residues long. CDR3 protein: CASSPQDNSPLHF. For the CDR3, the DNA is TGTGCCAGCAGCCCACAGGATAATTCACCCCTCCACTTT.

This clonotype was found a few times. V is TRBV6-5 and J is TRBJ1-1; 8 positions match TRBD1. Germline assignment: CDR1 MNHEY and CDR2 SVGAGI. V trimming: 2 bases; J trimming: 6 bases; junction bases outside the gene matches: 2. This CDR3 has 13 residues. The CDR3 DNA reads TGTGCCAGCAGTTACACAGGGGGATCTGAAGCTTTCTTT. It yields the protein CASSYTGGSEAFF.